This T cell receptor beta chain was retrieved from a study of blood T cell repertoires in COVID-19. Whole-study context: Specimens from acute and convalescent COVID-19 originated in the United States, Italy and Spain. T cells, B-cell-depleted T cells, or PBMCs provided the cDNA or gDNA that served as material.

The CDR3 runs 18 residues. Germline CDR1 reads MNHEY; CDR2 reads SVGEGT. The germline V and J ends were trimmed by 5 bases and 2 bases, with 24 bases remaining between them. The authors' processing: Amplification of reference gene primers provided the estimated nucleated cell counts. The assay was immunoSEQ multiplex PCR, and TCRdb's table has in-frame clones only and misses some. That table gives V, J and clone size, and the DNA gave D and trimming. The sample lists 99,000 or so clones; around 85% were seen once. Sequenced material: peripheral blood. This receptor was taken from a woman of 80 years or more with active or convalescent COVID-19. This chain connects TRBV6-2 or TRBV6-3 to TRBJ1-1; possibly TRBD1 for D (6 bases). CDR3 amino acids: CASSRYSGGAPYNTEAFF. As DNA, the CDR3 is TGTGCCAGCAGTCGGTACTCGGGGGGCGCCCCTTATAACACTGAAGCTTTCTTT.